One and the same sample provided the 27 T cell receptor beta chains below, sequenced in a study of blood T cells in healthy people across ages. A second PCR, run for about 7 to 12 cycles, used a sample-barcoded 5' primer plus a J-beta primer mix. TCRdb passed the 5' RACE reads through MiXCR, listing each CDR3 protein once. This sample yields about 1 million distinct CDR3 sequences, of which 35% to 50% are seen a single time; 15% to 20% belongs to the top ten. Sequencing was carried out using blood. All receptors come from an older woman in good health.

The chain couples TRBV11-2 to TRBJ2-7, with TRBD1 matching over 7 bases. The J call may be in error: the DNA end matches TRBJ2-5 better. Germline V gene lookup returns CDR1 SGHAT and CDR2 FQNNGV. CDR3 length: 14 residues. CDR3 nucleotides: TGTGCCAGCAGCCACACAGGGGTGGGAGAGACCCAGTACTTC. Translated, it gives CASSHTGVGETQYF.

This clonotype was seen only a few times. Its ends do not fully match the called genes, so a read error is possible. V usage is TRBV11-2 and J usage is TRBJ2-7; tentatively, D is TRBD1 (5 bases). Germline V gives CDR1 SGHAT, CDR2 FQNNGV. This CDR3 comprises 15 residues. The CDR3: CASSLDALRTYEQYF. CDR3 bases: TGTGCCAGTAGCTTAGATGCCCTCAGGACATACGAGCAGTACTTC.

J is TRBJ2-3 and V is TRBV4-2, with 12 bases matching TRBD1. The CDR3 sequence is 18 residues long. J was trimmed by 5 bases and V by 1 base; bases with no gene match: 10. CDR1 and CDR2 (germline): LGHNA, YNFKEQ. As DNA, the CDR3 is TGTGCCAGCAGCCAAGGGGGGACAGGGGGCTCCAGCTTAGATACGCAGTATTTT. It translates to CASSQGGTGGSSLDTQYF.

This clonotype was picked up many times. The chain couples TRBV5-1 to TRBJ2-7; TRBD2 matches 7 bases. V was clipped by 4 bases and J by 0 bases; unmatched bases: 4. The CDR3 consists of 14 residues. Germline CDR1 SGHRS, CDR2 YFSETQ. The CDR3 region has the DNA TGCGCCAGCAGCGTGACTAGCTCCTCCTACGAGCAGTACTTC. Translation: CASSVTSSSYEQYF.

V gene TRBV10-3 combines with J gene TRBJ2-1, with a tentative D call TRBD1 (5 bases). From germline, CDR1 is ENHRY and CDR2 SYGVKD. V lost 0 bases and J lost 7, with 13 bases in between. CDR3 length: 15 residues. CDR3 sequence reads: CAISESAQGGNEQFF. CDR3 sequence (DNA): TGTGCCATCAGTGAGTCGGCCCAGGGCGGTAATGAGCAGTTCTTC.

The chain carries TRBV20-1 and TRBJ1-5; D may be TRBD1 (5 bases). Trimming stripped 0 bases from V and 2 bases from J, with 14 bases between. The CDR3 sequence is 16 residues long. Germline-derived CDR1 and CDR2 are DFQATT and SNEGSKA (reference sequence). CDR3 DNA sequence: TGCAGTGCTAGAGAGGGGGGGTTAGCTGGCAATCAGCCCCAGCATTTT. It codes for CSAREGGLAGNQPQHF.

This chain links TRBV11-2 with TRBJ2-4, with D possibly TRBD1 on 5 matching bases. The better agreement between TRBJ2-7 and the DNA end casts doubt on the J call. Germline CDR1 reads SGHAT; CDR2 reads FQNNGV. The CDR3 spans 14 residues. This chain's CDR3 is CASSWGPISYEQYF. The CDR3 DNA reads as TGTGCCAGCAGCTGGGGCCCCATAAGCTACGAGCAGTACTTC.

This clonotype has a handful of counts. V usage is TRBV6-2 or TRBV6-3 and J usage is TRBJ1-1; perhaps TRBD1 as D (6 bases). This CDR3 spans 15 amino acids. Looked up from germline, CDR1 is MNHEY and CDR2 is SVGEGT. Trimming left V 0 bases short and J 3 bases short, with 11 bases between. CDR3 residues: CASSYSTGTYTEAFF. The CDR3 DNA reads TGTGCCAGCAGTTACTCCACAGGGACGTACACTGAAGCTTTCTTT.

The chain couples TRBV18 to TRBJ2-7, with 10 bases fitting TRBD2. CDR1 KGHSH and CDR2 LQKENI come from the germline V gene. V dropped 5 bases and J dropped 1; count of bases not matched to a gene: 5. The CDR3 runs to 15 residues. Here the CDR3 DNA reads TGTGCCAGCTCAGCTAGCGGGAGTCAGTCCTACGAGCAGTACTTC. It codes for CASSASGSQSYEQYF. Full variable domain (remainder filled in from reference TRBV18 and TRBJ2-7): NAGVMQNPRHLVRRRGQEARLRCSPMKGHSHVYWYRQLPEEGLKFMVYLQKENIIDESGMPKERFSAEFPKEGPSILRIQQVVRGDSAAYFCASSASGSQSYEQYFGPGTRLTVT.

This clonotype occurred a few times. For the CDR3, the DNA is TGCAGTGCTCGCTCCGACTTGGGGCCCCCAGATACGCAGTATTTT. It yields the protein CSARSDLGPPDTQYF. V gene TRBV20-1 combines with J gene TRBJ2-3, with TRBD1 as a possible D gene (5 bases). Germline assignment: CDR1 DFQATT and CDR2 SNEGSKA (reference sequence). The CDR3 is 15 amino acids. Trimming removed 5 bases from V and 4 bases from J, with 19 bases in between.

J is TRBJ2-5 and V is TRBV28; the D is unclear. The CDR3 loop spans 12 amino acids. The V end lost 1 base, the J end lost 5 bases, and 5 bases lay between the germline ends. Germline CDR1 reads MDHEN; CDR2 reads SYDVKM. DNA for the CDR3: TGTGCCAGCAGTTTATTCGAGGAGACCCAGTACTTC. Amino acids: CASSLFEETQYF.

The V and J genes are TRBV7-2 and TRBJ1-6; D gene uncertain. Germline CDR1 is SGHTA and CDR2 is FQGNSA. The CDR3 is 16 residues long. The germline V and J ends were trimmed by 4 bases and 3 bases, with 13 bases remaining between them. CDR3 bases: TGTGCCAGCAGCTCTAGAGACGGTCACTATAATTCACCCCTCCACTTT. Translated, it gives CASSSRDGHYNSPLHF.

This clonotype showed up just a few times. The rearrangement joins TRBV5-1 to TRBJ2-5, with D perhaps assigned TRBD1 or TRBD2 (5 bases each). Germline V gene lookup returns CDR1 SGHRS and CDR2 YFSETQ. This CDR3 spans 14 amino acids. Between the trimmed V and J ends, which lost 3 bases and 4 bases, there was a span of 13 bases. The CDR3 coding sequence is TGCGCCAGCAGCTCCGATCCTGGGACAGAGACCCAGTACTTC. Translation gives CASSSDPGTETQYF.

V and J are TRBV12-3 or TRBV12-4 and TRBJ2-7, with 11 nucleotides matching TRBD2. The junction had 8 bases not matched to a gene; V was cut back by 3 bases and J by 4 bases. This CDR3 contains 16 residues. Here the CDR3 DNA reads TGTGCCAGCAGTTTTGGCACTAGCGGGAGTACTTACGAGCAGTACTTC. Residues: CASSFGTSGSTYEQYF.

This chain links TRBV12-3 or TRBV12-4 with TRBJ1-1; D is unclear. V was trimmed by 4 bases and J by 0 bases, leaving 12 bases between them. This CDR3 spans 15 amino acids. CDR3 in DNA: TGTGCCAGCAGTTCGCTCGGGCGAATGAACACTGAAGCTTTCTTT. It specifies CASSSLGRMNTEAFF.

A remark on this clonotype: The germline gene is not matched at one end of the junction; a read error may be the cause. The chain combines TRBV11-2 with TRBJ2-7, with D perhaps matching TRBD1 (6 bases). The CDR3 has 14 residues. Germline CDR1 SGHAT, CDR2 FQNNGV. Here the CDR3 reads CASSPVTGAYERYF. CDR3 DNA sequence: TGTGCCAGCAGCCCCGTGACAGGAGCCTACGAGCGGTACTTC.

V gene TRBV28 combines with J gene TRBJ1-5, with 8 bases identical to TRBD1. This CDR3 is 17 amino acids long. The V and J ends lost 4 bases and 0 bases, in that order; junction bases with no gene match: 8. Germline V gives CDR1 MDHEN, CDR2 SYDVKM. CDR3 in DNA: TGTGCCAGCAGTTCTCCCGGGACAGGCGGTAGCAATCAGCCCCAGCATTTT. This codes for CASSSPGTGGSNQPQHF.

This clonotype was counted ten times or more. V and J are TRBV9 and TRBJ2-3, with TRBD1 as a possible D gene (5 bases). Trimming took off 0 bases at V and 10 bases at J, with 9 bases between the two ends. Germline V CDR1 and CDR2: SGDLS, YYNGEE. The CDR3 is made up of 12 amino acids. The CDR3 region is CASSVAGSPQYF. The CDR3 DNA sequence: TGTGCCAGCAGCGTAGCAGGGTCCCCGCAGTATTTT.

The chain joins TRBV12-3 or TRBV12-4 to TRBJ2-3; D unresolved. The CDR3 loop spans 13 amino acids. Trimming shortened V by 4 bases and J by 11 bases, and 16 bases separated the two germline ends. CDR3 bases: TGTGCCAGCAGTTCGGCTCCCCGGAAGGTGCAGTATTTT. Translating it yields CASSSAPRKVQYF.

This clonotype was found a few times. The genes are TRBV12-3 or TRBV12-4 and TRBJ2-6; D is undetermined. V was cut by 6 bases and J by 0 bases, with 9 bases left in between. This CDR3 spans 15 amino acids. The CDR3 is CASSHRISGANVLTF. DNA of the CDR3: TGTGCCAGCAGCCATAGGATCTCTGGGGCCAACGTCCTGACTTTC.

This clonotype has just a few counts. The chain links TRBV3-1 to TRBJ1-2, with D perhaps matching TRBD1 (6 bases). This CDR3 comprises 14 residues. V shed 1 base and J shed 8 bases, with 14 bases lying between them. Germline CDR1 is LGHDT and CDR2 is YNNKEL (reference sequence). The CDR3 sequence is CASSQVNREDGYTF. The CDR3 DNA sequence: TGTGCCAGCAGCCAAGTAAACAGGGAAGACGGCTACACCTTC.

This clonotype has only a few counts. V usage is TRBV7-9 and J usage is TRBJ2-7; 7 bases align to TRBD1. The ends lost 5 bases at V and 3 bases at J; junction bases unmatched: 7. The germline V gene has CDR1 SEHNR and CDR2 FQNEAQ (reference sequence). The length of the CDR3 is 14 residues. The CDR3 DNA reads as TGTGCCAGCAGCCCGGGACAGAGTTTCTACGAGCAGTACTTC. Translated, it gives CASSPGQSFYEQYF.

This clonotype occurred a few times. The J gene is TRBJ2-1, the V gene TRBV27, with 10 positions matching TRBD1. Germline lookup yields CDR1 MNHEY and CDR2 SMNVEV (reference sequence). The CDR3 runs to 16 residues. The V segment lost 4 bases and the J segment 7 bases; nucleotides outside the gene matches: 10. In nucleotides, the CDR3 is TGTGCCAGCAGTTCGCCGACAGGGGGCTTTGATAATGAGCAGTTCTTC. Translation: CASSSPTGGFDNEQFF.

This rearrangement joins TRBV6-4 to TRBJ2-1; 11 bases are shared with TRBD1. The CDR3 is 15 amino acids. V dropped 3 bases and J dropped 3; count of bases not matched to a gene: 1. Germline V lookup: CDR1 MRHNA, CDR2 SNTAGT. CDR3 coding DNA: TGTGCCAGCAGTGAGGGACAGGGGGTCTACAATGAGCAGTTCTTC. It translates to CASSEGQGVYNEQFF.

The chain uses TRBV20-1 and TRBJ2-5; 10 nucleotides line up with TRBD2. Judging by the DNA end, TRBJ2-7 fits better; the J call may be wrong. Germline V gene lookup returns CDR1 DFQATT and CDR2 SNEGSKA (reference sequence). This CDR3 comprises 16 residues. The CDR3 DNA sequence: TGCAGTGCTAGAGATTGGGGCACTAGCGGGACCTACGAGCAGTACTTC. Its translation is CSARDWGTSGTYEQYF.

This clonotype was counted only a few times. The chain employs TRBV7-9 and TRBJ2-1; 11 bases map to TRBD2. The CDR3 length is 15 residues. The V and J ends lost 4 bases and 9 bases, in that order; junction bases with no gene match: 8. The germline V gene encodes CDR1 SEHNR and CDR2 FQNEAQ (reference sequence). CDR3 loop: CASSSRDSGRGEQFF. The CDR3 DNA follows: TGTGCCAGCAGCTCCCGGGATAGCGGGAGGGGTGAGCAGTTCTTC.

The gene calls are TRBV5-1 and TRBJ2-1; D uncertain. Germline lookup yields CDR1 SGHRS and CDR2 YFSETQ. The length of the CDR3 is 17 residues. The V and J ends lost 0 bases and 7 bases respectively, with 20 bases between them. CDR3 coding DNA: TGCGCCAGCAGCTTGGCTGTCGGACCACCGTCGACTAATGAGCAGTTCTTC. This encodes CASSLAVGPPSTNEQFF.